The 5 T cell receptor beta chains below all came from one sample that was sequenced in a study of beta chain features in type 1 diabetes. Study results and caveats: Among all four CD4+ subsets, Type 1 diabetes patients had TCRB CDR3s that were moderately but significantly shorter.

Their antigen targets remain unknown. Sequenced material consisted of expressed TCRB transcripts (all of the isolated RNA was reverse transcribed). The assay was immunoSEQ multiplex PCR, and TCRdb's table has in-frame clones only and misses some. The table shows about 260,000 clones, with 20% occurring only once. The sequencing sample was made of naive CD4+ T cells from blood. Every receptor here comes from a woman between 40 and 50 years old with type 1 diabetes.

The chain employs TRBV4-3 and TRBJ2-5, with 7 bases matching TRBD2. The CDR3 has 15 amino acids. After removal of 1 base from V and 2 bases from J, the junction contained 4 bases not matched to a gene. Germline CDR1 LGHNA, CDR2 YSLEER. The CDR3 DNA is TGCGCCAGCAGCCAAGCCGCAGCGGGACAAGAGACCCAGTACTTC. Residues: CASSQAAAGQETQYF.

The genes are TRBV2 and TRBJ1-5; no clear D. CDR1 and CDR2 from the germline V gene are SNHLY and FYNNEI. The CDR3 is made up of 15 amino acids. Trimming removed 5 bases at V and 4 bases at J, with 15 bases between. The chain's CDR3 is CASSPGVLANQPQHF. DNA for the CDR3: TGTGCCAGCAGTCCCGGTGTACTAGCAAATCAGCCCCAGCATTTT.

This clone was observed a handful of times. V and J are TRBV7-2 and TRBJ1-3; tentative D call: TRBD1 (5 bases). The germline gives CDR1 SGHTA, CDR2 FQGNSA. This CDR3 is built from 15 residues. V dropped 2 bases and J dropped 4 bases, with 12 bases sitting between them. The CDR3 DNA follows: TGTGCCAGCAGCTTAATCCAGGGAAGCGGAAACACCATATATTTT. Protein: CASSLIQGSGNTIYF.

Only a few counts were recorded for this clone. CDR3 loop: CSVEDMTGDEQYF. CDR3 coding DNA: TGCAGCGTTGAAGATATGACAGGGGACGAGCAGTACTTC. The rearrangement links TRBV29-1 to TRBJ2-7; 8 bases match TRBD1. The CDR3 length is 13 residues. CDR1 and CDR2 from the germline V gene are SQVTM and ANQGSEA. V gave up 0 bases and J gave up 5 bases; unmatched junction bases: 3.

This clone came up a few times. This rearrangement joins TRBV9 to TRBJ2-1; 8 bases fit TRBD2. Trimming removed 0 bases from V and 6 bases from J; junction bases left unmatched: 5. Germline V gene sequence: CDR1 SGDLS, CDR2 YYNGEE. There are 15 residues in the CDR3. The CDR3 bases are TGTGCCAGCAGCGTAGGACTAGCGAGGATCAATGAGCAGTTCTTC. Translated, it gives CASSVGLARINEQFF.